A single sample is the source of the 20 T cell receptor beta chains below, sequenced in a study of T cell changes during pregnancy in multiple sclerosis. Here immunoSEQ multiplex PCR was the method, and the copy in TCRdb shows in-frame clones only, minus some. Among 56,000 or so clones, approximately 92% were seen once, and the ten largest hold approximately 0.72%. The sample here was CD4+ T cells from peripheral blood mononuclear cells, taken in the third trimester of pregnancy. These receptor sequences come from a female donor with multiple sclerosis, enrolled in a pregnancy study.

This rearrangement joins TRBV5-1 to TRBJ1-1; 9 bases fit TRBD1. Germline V gene data show CDR1 as SGHRS and CDR2 as YFSETQ. CDR3 length: 15 residues. The V and J ends lost 4 bases and 0 bases, in that order; junction bases with no gene match: 4. The CDR3: CASSRGTGLNTEAFF. CDR3 in DNA: TGCGCCAGCAGCAGAGGGACAGGGTTGAACACTGAAGCTTTCTTT.

The V and J genes are TRBV6-1 and TRBJ2-2, with 7 positions matching TRBD2. After removal of 7 bases from V and 1 base from J, the junction contained 3 bases not matched to a gene. The V gene's germline CDR1 is MNHNS and CDR2 SASEGT. The CDR3 is 14 residues long. The CDR3 DNA follows: TGTGCCAGCAAGGGAGGGCGGAACACCGGGGAGCTGTTTTTT. Translating gives CASKGGRNTGELFF.

The chain has TRBV28 and TRBJ2-3, with unresolved D. Per the germline V gene, CDR1 is MDHEN and CDR2 is SYDVKM. The CDR3 runs to 13 residues. V was trimmed by 5 bases and J by 4 bases, leaving 10 bases between them. In nucleotides, the CDR3 is TGTGCCAGCAGTGCGACATGGCCAGATACGCAGTATTTT. This encodes CASSATWPDTQYF. Based on the CDR3 plus reference TRBV28 and TRBJ2-3, the full variable domain is DVKVTQSSRYLVKRTGEKVFLECVQDMDHENMFWYRQDPGLGLRLIYFSYDVKMKEKGDIPEGYSVSREKKERFSLILESASTNQTSMYLCASSATWPDTQYFGPGTRLTVL.

The chain combines TRBV10-3 with TRBJ1-1; maybe TRBD1 (5 bases). Trimming left V 4 bases short and J 3 bases short, with 18 bases between. The CDR3 covers 16 residues. Germline loops: CDR1 ENHRY, CDR2 SYGVKD. CDR3 DNA: TGTGCCATCAGTGCTAGGCCACGGGGGGGGGACACTGAAGCTTTCTTT. It translates to CAISARPRGGDTEAFF.

V gene TRBV5-4 combines with J gene TRBJ2-3; D is uncertain. CDR1 is SGHNT and CDR2 is YYREEE in the germline V gene (reference sequence). Trimming took off 0 bases at V and 4 bases at J, with 9 bases between the two ends. This CDR3 region has 14 residues. The CDR3 DNA follows: TGTGCCAGCAGCTTGGAATCCCACTCAGATACGCAGTATTTT. It codes for CASSLESHSDTQYF.

This clone was picked up one time. The rearrangement joins TRBV6-1 to TRBJ1-1; the D gene is possibly TRBD1 (5 bases). CDR1 and CDR2 (germline): MNHNS, SASEGT. V was cut by 2 bases and J by 5 bases, with 12 bases left in between. The CDR3 spans 14 residues. CDR3 in amino acids: CASSERRGGTEAFF. The CDR3 bases are TGTGCCAGCAGTGAACGTAGGGGTGGGACTGAAGCTTTCTTT.

This CDR3 reads CASRDFGRGFEQPQHF. CDR3 DNA sequence: TGTGCCAGTAGGGACTTCGGTCGTGGTTTTGAGCAGCCCCAGCATTTT. This chain joins TRBV19 and TRBJ1-5; unclear D gene. Looked up from germline, CDR1 is LNHDA and CDR2 is SQIVND (reference sequence). V lost 6 bases and J lost 7, with 22 bases in between. The CDR3 spans 16 residues.

V is TRBV28 and J is TRBJ1-1; D unresolved. The V gene lost 6 bases and the J gene lost 6 bases, with 17 bases spanning the gap. This CDR3 comprises 14 residues. CDR1 and CDR2 (germline): MDHEN, SYDVKM. CDR3 in DNA: TGTGCCAGCAGCAGCCGGGCCCGGAGGCCTGAAGCTTTCTTT. It translates to CASSSRARRPEAFF.

This sequence joins TRBV7-3 and TRBJ1-1; perhaps TRBD1 as D (5 bases). From germline, CDR1 is SGHTA and CDR2 FQGTGA. The CDR3 loop spans 15 amino acids. Trimming took off 5 bases at V and 4 bases at J, with 17 bases between the two ends. CDR3 in amino acids: CASSPQAGLGTEAFF. The DNA of the CDR3 is TGTGCCAGCAGCCCGCAAGCAGGGCTGGGCACTGAAGCTTTCTTT.

The chain is built from TRBV18 and TRBJ2-3, with TRBD2 matching 14 bases. The CDR3 consists of 22 residues. The trim removed 0 bases at V and 1 base at J, leaving 15 bases unmatched. From germline, CDR1 is KGHSH and CDR2 LQKENI. The CDR3 coding sequence is TGTGCCAGCTCACCACCCGTACTGCGACTAGCGGGAGGGGACACGGGCACAGATACGCAGTATTTT. It is translated as CASSPPVLRLAGGDTGTDTQYF. Complete variable domain (other parts from reference TRBV18 and TRBJ2-3): NAGVMQNPRHLVRRRGQEARLRCSPMKGHSHVYWYRQLPEEGLKFMVYLQKENIIDESGMPKERFSAEFPKEGPSILRIQQVVRGDSAAYFCASSPPVLRLAGGDTGTDTQYFGPGTRLTVL.

The chain couples TRBV6-1 to TRBJ2-7; TRBD1 agrees at 8 bases. CDR1 and CDR2 from the germline V gene are MNHNS and SASEGT. J was trimmed by 1 base and V by 4 bases; bases with no gene match: 3. This CDR3 is built from 14 residues. DNA of the CDR3: TGTGCCAGCAGTGTTCGACAGGGGTCCTACGAGCAGTACTTC. Its protein is CASSVRQGSYEQYF.

The J gene is TRBJ1-3, the V gene TRBV6-5, with D unclear. The CDR3 spans 14 residues. Germline V gene sequence: CDR1 MNHEY, CDR2 SVGAGI. With 6 bases removed from V and 0 bases from J, the gap between germline ends came to 9 bases. The CDR3 nucleotides are TGTGCCAGCAGGGCAGTGGCCTCTGGAAACACCATATATTTT. Translation gives CASRAVASGNTIYF.

The chain has TRBV5-6 and TRBJ1-1; D is possibly TRBD1 (6 bases). Between the trimmed V and J ends, which lost 3 bases and 1 base, there was a span of 10 bases. This CDR3 has 14 amino acids. Germline CDR1 and CDR2: SGHDT and YYEEEE. CDR3 protein: CASSSLDRNTEAFF. The CDR3 nucleotides read TGTGCCAGCAGCTCCCTGGACAGGAACACTGAAGCTTTCTTT.

V gene TRBV5-1 combines with J gene TRBJ2-3, with TRBD2 matching 11 bases. This CDR3 is built from 16 residues. The junction had 4 bases not matched to a gene; V was cut back by 4 bases and J by 0 bases. CDR1 and CDR2 (germline): SGHRS, YFSETQ. CDR3 protein: CASSLRTSGSTDTQYF. CDR3 nucleotides: TGCGCCAGCAGCCTGAGGACTAGCGGGAGCACAGATACGCAGTATTTT.

This CDR3 is CASTNPDRGPEAFF. The DNA for the CDR3 is TGTGCCAGCACTAACCCGGACAGGGGTCCTGAAGCTTTCTTT. This chain uses TRBV19 with TRBJ1-1, with 9 bases that match TRBD1. Per the germline V gene, CDR1 is LNHDA and CDR2 is SQIVND (reference sequence). Unmatched junction bases numbered 11, after V lost 9 bases and J lost 6 bases. The CDR3 contains 14 residues. The full variable domain, its missing parts supplied by reference TRBV19 and TRBJ1-1, is DGGITQSPKYLFRKEGQNVTLSCEQNLNHDAMYWYRQDPGQGLRLIYYSQIVNDFQKGDIAEGYSVSREKKESFPLTVTSAQKNPTAFYLCASTNPDRGPEAFFGQGTRLTVV.

The V gene is TRBV27, the J gene TRBJ2-1, with 9 bases aligning to TRBD1. The germline CDR1 and CDR2 sequences are MNHEY and SMNVEV (reference sequence). Unmatched junction bases numbered 11, after V lost 10 bases and J lost 4 bases. The CDR3 sequence is 15 residues long. The chain's CDR3 is CATDSQGALYNEQFF. CDR3 nucleotide sequence: TGTGCCACCGACTCACAGGGGGCGCTTTACAATGAGCAGTTCTTC.

The chain combines TRBV28 with TRBJ1-2; 7 nucleotides align to TRBD1. V shed 2 bases and J 6 bases; nucleotides not matched to a gene: 3. In germline, CDR1 is MDHEN, CDR2 SYDVKM. This CDR3 comprises 13 residues. The CDR3 nucleotides are TGTGCCAGCAGTTTACCTGGGACAGATGGCTACACCTTC. Protein sequence: CASSLPGTDGYTF.

V and J are TRBV7-9 and TRBJ1-2, with D hard to call. The CDR3 sequence is 14 residues long. V lost 0 bases, J lost 6 bases, and 11 bases lay in between. Germline V gene sequence: CDR1 SEHNR, CDR2 FQNEAQ (reference sequence). The CDR3 DNA is TGTGCCAGCAGCTTAGCGCGGCAGCAGAATGGCTACACCTTC. Encoded protein: CASSLARQQNGYTF.

This sequence joins TRBV6-1 and TRBJ2-2; TRBD2 aligns across 10 bases. Germline CDR1 is MNHNS and CDR2 is SASEGT. CDR3 length: 18 amino acids. J was trimmed by 5 bases and V by 4 bases; bases with no gene match: 13. Written as DNA, the CDR3 is TGTGCCAGCAGTGCAGTCGGGGGGAGCGGGAGGGTGACCGGGGAGCTGTTTTTT. Its translation: CASSAVGGSGRVTGELFF.

A few counts support this clone. This chain uses TRBV9 with TRBJ1-5, with D maybe TRBD1 (5 bases). This CDR3 spans 15 amino acids. Trimming cost V 0 bases and J 4 bases, with 11 bases left between them. Germline V lookup: CDR1 SGDLS, CDR2 YYNGEE. The CDR3 bases are TGTGCCAGCAGCGTAGGTGTCCAGGGTAATCAGCCCCAGCATTTT. It is translated as CASSVGVQGNQPQHF.